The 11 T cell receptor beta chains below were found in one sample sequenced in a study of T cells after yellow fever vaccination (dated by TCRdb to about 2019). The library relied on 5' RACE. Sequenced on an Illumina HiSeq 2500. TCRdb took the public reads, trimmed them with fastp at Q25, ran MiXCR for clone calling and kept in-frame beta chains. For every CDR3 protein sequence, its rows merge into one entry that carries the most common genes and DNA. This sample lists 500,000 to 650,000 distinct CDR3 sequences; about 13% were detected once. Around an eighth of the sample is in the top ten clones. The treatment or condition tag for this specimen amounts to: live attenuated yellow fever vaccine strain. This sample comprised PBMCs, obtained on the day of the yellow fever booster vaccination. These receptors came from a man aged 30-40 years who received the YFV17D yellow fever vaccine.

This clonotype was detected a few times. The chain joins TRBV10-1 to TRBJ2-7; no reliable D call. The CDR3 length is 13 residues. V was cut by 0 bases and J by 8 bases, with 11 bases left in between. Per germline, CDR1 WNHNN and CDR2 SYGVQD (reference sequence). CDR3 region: CASSESKSVQQYF. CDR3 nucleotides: TGCGCCAGCAGTGAGTCGAAAAGCGTTCAGCAGTACTTC.

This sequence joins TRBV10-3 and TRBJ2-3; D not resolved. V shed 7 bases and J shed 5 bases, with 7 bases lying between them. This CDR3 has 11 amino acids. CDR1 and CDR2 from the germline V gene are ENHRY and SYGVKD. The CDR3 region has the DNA TGTGCCATCATGGAATTAGATACGCAGTATTTT. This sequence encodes CAIMELDTQYF.

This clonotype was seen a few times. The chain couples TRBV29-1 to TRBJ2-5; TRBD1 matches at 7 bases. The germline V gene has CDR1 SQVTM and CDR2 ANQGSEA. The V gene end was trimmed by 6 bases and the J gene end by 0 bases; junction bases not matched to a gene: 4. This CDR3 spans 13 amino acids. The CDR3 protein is CSVYGTDQETQYF. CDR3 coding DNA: TGCAGCGTATACGGGACAGACCAAGAGACCCAGTACTTC.

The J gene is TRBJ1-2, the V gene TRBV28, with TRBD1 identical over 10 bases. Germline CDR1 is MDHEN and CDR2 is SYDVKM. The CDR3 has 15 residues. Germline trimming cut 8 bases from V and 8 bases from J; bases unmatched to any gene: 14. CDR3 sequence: CASAKFLGQGEGYTF. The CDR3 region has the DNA TGTGCCAGCGCGAAATTTCTCGGACAGGGGGAGGGCTACACCTTC.

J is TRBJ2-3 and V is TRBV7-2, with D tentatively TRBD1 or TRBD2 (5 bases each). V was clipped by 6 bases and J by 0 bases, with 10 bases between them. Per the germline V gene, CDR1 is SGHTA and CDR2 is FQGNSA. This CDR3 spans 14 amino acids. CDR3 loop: CASRRWGSTDTQYF. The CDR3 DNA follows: TGTGCCAGCAGGAGATGGGGGAGCACAGATACGCAGTATTTT.

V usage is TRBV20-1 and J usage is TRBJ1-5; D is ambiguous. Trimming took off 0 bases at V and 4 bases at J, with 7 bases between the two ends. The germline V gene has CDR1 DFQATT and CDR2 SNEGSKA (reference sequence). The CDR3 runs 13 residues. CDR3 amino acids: CSAREALNQPQHF. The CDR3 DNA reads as TGCAGTGCTAGAGAGGCACTTAATCAGCCCCAGCATTTT.

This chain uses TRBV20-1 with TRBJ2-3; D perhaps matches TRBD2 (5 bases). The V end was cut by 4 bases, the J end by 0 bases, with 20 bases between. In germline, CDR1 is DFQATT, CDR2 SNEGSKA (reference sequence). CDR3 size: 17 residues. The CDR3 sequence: CSAKKARLAGSTDTQYF. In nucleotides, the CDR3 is TGCAGTGCTAAAAAGGCAAGGCTGGCGGGTAGCACAGATACGCAGTATTTT.

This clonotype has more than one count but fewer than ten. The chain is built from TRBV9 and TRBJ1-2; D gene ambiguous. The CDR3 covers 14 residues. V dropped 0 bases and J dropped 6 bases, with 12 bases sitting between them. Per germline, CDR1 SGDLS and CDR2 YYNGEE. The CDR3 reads CASSVAPSQDGYTF. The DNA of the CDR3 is TGTGCCAGCAGCGTAGCCCCGTCCCAAGATGGCTACACCTTC.

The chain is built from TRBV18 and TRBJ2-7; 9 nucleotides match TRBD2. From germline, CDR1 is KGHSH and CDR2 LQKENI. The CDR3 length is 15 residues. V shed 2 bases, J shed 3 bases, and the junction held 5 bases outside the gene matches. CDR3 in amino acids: CASSPEGTSRYEQYF. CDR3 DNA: TGTGCCAGCTCACCAGAGGGGACTAGCCGCTACGAGCAGTACTTC.

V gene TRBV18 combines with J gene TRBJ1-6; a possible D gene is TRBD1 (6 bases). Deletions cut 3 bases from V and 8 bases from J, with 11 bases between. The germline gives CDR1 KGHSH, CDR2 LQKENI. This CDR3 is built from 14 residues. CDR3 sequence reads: CASSPRQVYSPLHF. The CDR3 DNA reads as TGTGCCAGCTCACCCAGACAGGTGTATTCACCCCTCCACTTT.

CDR3 sequence (DNA): TGTGCCAGCAGCGTCTGGGCGGGAGGCGTCAATGAGCAGTTCTTC. Residues: CASSVWAGGVNEQFF. The chain uses TRBV7-2 and TRBJ2-1; 8 bases line up with TRBD2. Germline V gene data show CDR1 as SGHTA and CDR2 as FQGNSA. V was clipped by 5 bases and J by 6 bases; unmatched bases: 9. The CDR3 spans 15 residues.